This TCR beta chain was observed in a study of shared clonotypes between healthy human individuals. Study results and limitations: The sharing of roughly 5% of naive CD4 clonotypes was seen across several donors.

Assay used: immunoSEQ multiplex PCR; TCRdb lists only in-frame clones, some missing. Of millions of clones in the sample, about 95% were seen once. The V gene end was trimmed by 8 bases and the J gene end by 6 bases; junction bases not matched to a gene: 12. The CDR3 extends over 16 amino acids. Germline V lookup: CDR1 MNHNY, CDR2 SVGAGI (reference sequence). On this clone itself: Its antigen remains unknown.

Only CD45RO-negative cells positively selected for CCR7 counted as naive CD8 cells, so terminally differentiated effector memory CD45RA+ cells were excluded. This clonotype was sampled from a man younger than 35 in good health. The material sequenced was naive CD8+ T cells sorted from blood. The chain carries TRBV6-6 and TRBJ2-1; 11 nucleotides match TRBD1. In nucleotides, the CDR3 is TGTGCCAGCTTGGGGCTAACCGGGACAGGGGGCAATGAGCAGTTCTTC. Translated, it gives CASLGLTGTGGNEQFF.